This TCR beta chain was observed in a study of T cell clusters in autoimmune cytopenias. A word on this clonotype: Its target is not known.

Each sample's input was roughly 250 ng genomic DNA, roughly 38,000 genome equivalents. The CDR3 runs to 15 residues. Germline assignment: CDR1 SGHTA and CDR2 FQGNSA. TRB was amplified by touch-down multiplex PCR, primer pools A and B combined. Using the multiplex PCR reads, TCRdb records one entry per CDR3 protein without DNA. The sample includes about 5,600 distinct CDR3 sequences. Study-wide points: Primary autoimmune cytopenia patients seemingly lacked the physiological T cell clusters found in healthy donors. TRB repertoire shifts in secondary cytopenia and chronic lymphocytic leukemia mostly reflected lymphoma, not autoimmunity.

These data were also filed under a second study, of T cell repertoires in aging, cancer and after chemotherapy.

This clonotype originated in a human donor in good health. J is TRBJ2-7 and V is TRBV7-2; no DNA is available, so the TRBD1 call from TCRdb remains unchecked. The sample comprised peripheral blood. The CDR3 loop is CASTPQGLGTYEQYF.